One sample yielded the 32 T cell receptor beta chains listed below, sequenced in a study of blood T cell repertoires in COVID-19. TCRdb's copy holds only in-frame clones and misses some; the assay was immunoSEQ multiplex PCR. The sample comprises 150,000 to 200,000 clones, 86% of which are singletons, and 9.5% to 13% rests with the top ten. The material sequenced was peripheral blood. The receptors stem from a woman between 55 and 75 years old with COVID-19, enrolled during active disease.

The J gene is TRBJ1-2, the V gene TRBV28, with a tentative D call TRBD1 (6 bases). The V end lost 5 bases, the J end lost 2 bases, and 12 bases lay between the germline ends. The length of the CDR3 is 14 residues. CDR1 MDHEN and CDR2 SYDVKM come from the germline V gene. This CDR3 is CASSAGGGNYGYTF. The CDR3 coding sequence is TGTGCCAGCAGTGCCGGCGGGGGCAACTATGGCTACACCTTC.

The rearrangement links TRBV28 to TRBJ2-6; D might be TRBD1 (6 bases). The germline gives CDR1 MDHEN, CDR2 SYDVKM. Trimming shortened V by 6 bases and J by 1 base, and 13 bases separated the two germline ends. The CDR3 covers 16 residues. The CDR3 is CASREHRVSGANVLTF. Here the CDR3 DNA reads TGTGCCAGCAGGGAGCACAGGGTTTCTGGGGCCAACGTCCTGACTTTC.

This chain uses TRBV3-1 (or the pseudogene TRBV3-2) with TRBJ2-5, with D maybe TRBD1 (5 bases). This CDR3 spans 14 amino acids. Deletions cut 6 bases from V and 7 bases from J, with 18 bases between. The germline gives CDR1 LGHDT, CDR2 YNNKEL (reference sequence). This chain's CDR3 is CASSRAGMRGTQYF. The CDR3, as DNA: TGTGCCAGCAGTCGCGCAGGGATGAGAGGGACCCAGTACTTC.

This chain joins TRBV19 and TRBJ1-2; no firm D call. Trimming cost V 1 base and J 4 bases, with 13 bases left between them. The CDR3 length is 15 residues. CDR1 LNHDA and CDR2 SQIVND come from the germline V gene (reference sequence). In nucleotides, the CDR3 is TGTGCCAGTAGTATAGGGGCCAGCCTCTCCTATGGCTACACCTTC. It codes for CASSIGASLSYGYTF.

In this sample, this clone turned up once. This chain links TRBV24-1 with TRBJ1-2; 12 bases fit TRBD1. The CDR3 runs 16 residues. Per germline, CDR1 KGHDR and CDR2 SFDVKD. Losses at the gene ends were 4 bases for V and 3 bases for J; bases not matched to a gene: 5. In DNA, the CDR3 is TGTGCCACCAGTGAGGGACAGGGGGCCGGGTACTATGGCTACACCTTC. Translated: CATSEGQGAGYYGYTF.

J is TRBJ1-4 and V is TRBV9; no firm D call. Trimming took off 0 bases at V and 0 bases at J, with 12 bases between the two ends. This CDR3 comprises 17 residues. Germline CDR1 and CDR2: SGDLS and YYNGEE. CDR3 sequence (DNA): TGTGCCAGCAGCGTAGGGGCTGGCGCTGCAACTAATGAAAAACTGTTTTTT. Its protein product is CASSVGAGAATNEKLFF.

This chain connects TRBV6-5 to TRBJ1-2, with 7 bases fitting TRBD1. The germline V gene has CDR1 MNHEY and CDR2 SVGAGI. With V trimmed by 6 bases and J by 7 bases, 8 bases remained unmatched. The CDR3 is 13 residues long. CDR3 loop: CASSTQGGRGYTF. In nucleotides, the CDR3 is TGTGCCAGCAGCACGCAGGGGGGTCGTGGCTACACCTTC.

This chain joins TRBV11-2 and TRBJ1-6; tentative D call: TRBD1 (5 bases). The CDR3 has 16 amino acids. V shed 5 bases and J shed 6 bases, with 17 bases lying between them. Germline V gene sequence: CDR1 SGHAT, CDR2 FQNNGV. As DNA, the CDR3 is TGTGCCAGCAGCCCGTCGGGGCGGGGTCTTAATTCACCCCTCCACTTT. It specifies CASSPSGRGLNSPLHF.

As regards this clone: The junction shows a germline mismatch at one end, possibly a read error. V usage is TRBV7-7 and J usage is TRBJ2-5; 12 bases are shared with TRBD2. Germline V gene sequence: CDR1 SSHAT, CDR2 FNYEAQ (reference sequence). There are 15 residues in the CDR3. The CDR3: CASSWRTSGKETQYF. CDR3 nucleotides: TGTGCTAGCAGCTGGCGGACTAGCGGGAAAGAGACCCAGTACTTC.

This rearrangement joins TRBV10-1 to TRBJ1-5, with TRBD1 as a possible D gene (6 bases). There are 15 residues in the CDR3. Trimming left V 8 bases short and J 0 bases short, with 14 bases between. CDR1 is WNHNN and CDR2 is SYGVQD in the germline V gene (reference sequence). CDR3 residues: CASPGQSISNQPQHF. The DNA for the CDR3 is TGCGCCAGCCCCGGACAGAGTATTAGCAATCAGCCCCAGCATTTT.

The chain has TRBV27 and TRBJ2-7; D not certain. The germline CDR1 and CDR2 sequences are MNHEY and SMNVEV (reference sequence). The V and J ends lost 4 bases and 5 bases respectively, with 9 bases between them. This CDR3 comprises 12 residues. The CDR3 loop reads CASSSGNHEQYF. The CDR3 nucleotides are TGTGCCAGCAGTTCTGGCAACCACGAGCAGTACTTC.

This clone was observed a handful of times. V usage is TRBV27 and J usage is TRBJ2-7, with 7 bases fitting TRBD1. Germline values: CDR1 MNHEY, CDR2 SMNVEV (reference sequence). The length of the CDR3 is 13 residues. V was clipped by 3 bases and J by 6 bases; unmatched bases: 5. The CDR3 loop reads CASSFVDRIEQYF. The CDR3 nucleotides read TGTGCCAGCAGTTTCGTGGACAGGATCGAGCAGTACTTC.

The chain has TRBV7-2 and TRBJ2-7, with D possibly TRBD1 on 6 matching bases. The CDR3 runs to 15 residues. Germline V CDR1 and CDR2: SGHTA, FQGNSA. V was trimmed by 1 base and J by 0 bases, leaving 10 bases between them. The CDR3 reads CASSLVSGASYEQYF. CDR3 coding DNA: TGTGCCAGCAGCTTAGTTTCAGGGGCCTCCTACGAGCAGTACTTC.

In nucleotides, the CDR3 is TGTGCCAGCAGCGTGTCGGGTAGCGGGAGCGGGGGCAATGAGCAGTTCTTC. It specifies CASSVSGSGSGGNEQFF. The J gene is TRBJ2-1, the V gene TRBV9; 9 nucleotides agree with TRBD2. V gave up 2 bases and J gave up 6 bases; unmatched junction bases: 12. CDR1 is SGDLS and CDR2 is YYNGEE in the germline V gene. This CDR3 region has 17 residues. The full variable domain, in which reference TRBV9 and TRBJ2-1 provide the parts outside the CDR3, is DSGVTQTPKHLITATGQRVTLRCSPRSGDLSVYWYQQSLDQGLQFLIQYYNGEERAKGNILERFSAQQFPDLHSELNLSSLELGDSALYFCASSVSGSGSGGNEQFFGPGTRLTVL.

This chain uses TRBV5-1 with TRBJ2-1; TRBD1 might be the D (6 bases). The V and J ends lost 2 bases and 6 bases respectively, with 12 bases between them. The CDR3 spans 14 residues. Germline V CDR1 and CDR2: SGHRS, YFSETQ. CDR3 residues: CASSFTGTSNEQFF. In DNA form, the CDR3 reads TGCGCCAGCAGCTTCACCGGGACATCCAATGAGCAGTTCTTC.

This clone was counted between two and nine times. The chain is built from TRBV28 and TRBJ2-7; D is possibly TRBD1 (6 bases). The CDR3 covers 18 residues. The germline V gene encodes CDR1 MDHEN and CDR2 SYDVKM. V was cut by 3 bases and J by 3 bases, with 24 bases left in between. The CDR3: CASSFPRVRTATLYEQYF. CDR3 in DNA: TGTGCCAGCAGTTTTCCGAGGGTGAGGACAGCGACCCTCTACGAGCAGTACTTC.

The genes are TRBV4-2 and TRBJ2-1; 13 bases are a match to TRBD2. The CDR3 sequence is 16 residues long. The germline CDR1 and CDR2 sequences are LGHNA and YNFKEQ. The V segment lost 0 bases and the J segment 9 bases; nucleotides outside the gene matches: 5. The chain's CDR3 is CASSQEGLAGAGEQFF. In DNA, the CDR3 is TGTGCCAGCAGCCAAGAAGGACTAGCGGGAGCGGGTGAGCAGTTCTTC.

The V gene is TRBV19, the J gene TRBJ1-4; 7 bases are a match to TRBD1. The CDR3 spans 15 residues. V lost 4 bases to trimming and J lost 2 bases; unmatched junction nucleotides: 4. Germline values: CDR1 LNHDA, CDR2 SQIVND (reference sequence). CDR3 protein: CASSRSGGTNEKLFF. The CDR3 DNA sequence: TGTGCCAGTAGTAGGTCAGGGGGGACTAATGAAAAACTGTTTTTT.

V is TRBV5-3 and J is TRBJ2-5; D perhaps matches TRBD2 (5 bases). TRBV5-3 is annotated as an ORF whose role is uncertain. The CDR3 covers 13 residues. V was shortened by 0 bases and J by 4 bases, with 7 bases between the two germline ends. As DNA, the CDR3 is TGTGCCAGAAGCTTGGTGGCGGGAGAGACCCAGTACTTC. This gives the protein CARSLVAGETQYF.

This clone was seen more than once but under ten times. The V gene is TRBV5-4, the J gene TRBJ2-7; tentatively, D is TRBD2 (6 bases). V shed 0 bases and J shed 0 bases, with 7 bases lying between them. The CDR3 runs 14 residues. Germline V CDR1 and CDR2: SGHNT, YYREEE (reference sequence). CDR3: CASSLVGGSYEQYF. In DNA form, the CDR3 reads TGTGCCAGCAGCTTGGTGGGGGGCTCCTACGAGCAGTACTTC.

The chain combines TRBV9 with TRBJ2-2; D is unresolved. CDR1 is SGDLS and CDR2 is YYNGEE in the germline V gene. V was clipped by 0 bases and J by 4 bases, with 10 bases between them. The CDR3 length is 15 residues. This CDR3 reads CASSVGGLSTGELFF. The CDR3 DNA follows: TGTGCCAGCAGCGTAGGAGGCCTCTCCACCGGGGAGCTGTTTTTT.

The DNA of the CDR3 is TGCAGCGTGGCGAAGTTCAGGGGAACTGAAGCTTTCTTT. Its protein is CSVAKFRGTEAFF. This chain links TRBV29-1 with TRBJ1-1; possible D gene TRBD1, 6 bases. The CDR3 extends over 13 amino acids. Germline CDR1 SQVTM, CDR2 ANQGSEA. Trimming pared 6 bases from V and 5 bases from J, leaving 16 bases between.

V usage is TRBV19 and J usage is TRBJ2-7; D remains ambiguous. The length of the CDR3 is 12 residues. The V and J ends lost 3 bases and 3 bases respectively, with 6 bases between them. Germline loops: CDR1 LNHDA, CDR2 SQIVND (reference sequence). CDR3 protein: CASSMHSYEQYF. CDR3 nucleotide sequence: TGTGCCAGTAGTATGCACAGCTACGAGCAGTACTTC.

The chain links TRBV7-2 to TRBJ2-7; 7 bases align to TRBD1. The CDR3 length is 13 residues. V trimming: 0 bases; J trimming: 5 bases; junction bases outside the gene matches: 1. The germline CDR1 and CDR2 sequences are SGHTA and FQGNSA. CDR3 sequence reads: CASSLATGDEQYF. The DNA of the CDR3 is TGTGCCAGCAGCTTAGCAACAGGGGACGAGCAGTACTTC.

The chain's CDR3 is CASSQPDSPTQYF. The CDR3 bases are TGCGCCAGCAGCCAACCCGACTCGCCTACGCAGTATTTT. The genes are TRBV4-1 and TRBJ2-3, with no clear D. V lost 2 bases, J lost 8 bases, and 11 bases lay in between. The CDR3 contains 13 residues. The germline CDR1 and CDR2 sequences are MGHRA and YSYEKL.

This clone was detected once. The chain recombines TRBV4-3 with TRBJ1-2; D gene unclear. The CDR3 sequence is 15 residues long. The V gene lost 2 bases and the J gene lost 2 bases, with 12 bases spanning the gap. The germline V gene encodes CDR1 LGHNA and CDR2 YSLEER. The CDR3 DNA sequence: TGCGCCAGCAGCCAAAACAACCGGGGAAACTATGGCTACACCTTC. This encodes CASSQNNRGNYGYTF.

The chain carries TRBV30 and TRBJ2-1; D is uncertain. CDR1 and CDR2 from the germline V gene are GTSNPN and SVGIG (reference sequence). V was trimmed by 8 bases and J by 4 bases, leaving 18 bases between them. This CDR3 has 14 amino acids. The CDR3 loop reads CANSVAQPYNEQFF. DNA of the CDR3: TGTGCCAACTCGGTCGCTCAACCGTACAATGAGCAGTTCTTC.

The chain links TRBV3-1 (or the pseudogene TRBV3-2) to TRBJ1-1; TRBD1 is a possible D gene (5 bases). In germline, CDR1 is LGHDT, CDR2 YNNKEL (reference sequence). The CDR3 runs to 13 residues. The V end was cut by 3 bases, the J end by 4 bases, with 9 bases between. The CDR3 DNA sequence: TGTGCCAGCAGCCAGTCGCAGGGCACTGAAGCTTTCTTT. Translated, it gives CASSQSQGTEAFF.

This clone appeared once. The gene calls are TRBV28 and TRBJ2-1; TRBD2 matches at 8 bases. V lost 7 bases to trimming and J lost 6 bases; unmatched junction nucleotides: 5. The germline V gene has CDR1 MDHEN and CDR2 SYDVKM. This CDR3 has 13 amino acids. The CDR3 region is CASKPGGPNEQFF. CDR3 coding DNA: TGTGCCAGCAAGCCGGGAGGGCCCAATGAGCAGTTCTTC.

CDR3 sequence reads: CASSLDPGLAGPTDTQYF. CDR3 DNA sequence: TGTGCCAGCAGCTTAGACCCTGGACTAGCGGGACCAACAGATACGCAGTATTTT. The chain is built from TRBV11-2 and TRBJ2-3; 12 bases line up with TRBD2. CDR1 is SGHAT and CDR2 is FQNNGV in the germline V gene. Losses at the gene ends were 0 bases for V and 3 bases for J; bases not matched to a gene: 7. This CDR3 has 18 residues.

V and J are TRBV11-3 and TRBJ2-7; D ambiguous. Germline CDR1 and CDR2: SGHNT and YENEEA. Trimming removed 5 bases at V and 4 bases at J, with 15 bases between. This CDR3 spans 14 amino acids. CDR3: CASSERPLTYEQYF. Written as DNA, the CDR3 is TGTGCCAGCAGCGAACGGCCATTGACATACGAGCAGTACTTC. Combining the CDR3 with reference TRBV11-3 and TRBJ2-7 gives the whole variable domain EAGVVQSPRYKIIEKKQPVAFWCNPISGHNTLYWYLQNLGQGPELLIRYENEEAVDDSQLPKDRFSAERLKGVDSTLKIQPAELGDSAVYLCASSERPLTYEQYFGPGTRLTVT.

This clone was seen many times. The chain carries TRBV6-2 or TRBV6-3 and TRBJ1-2; 9 bases align to TRBD1. CDR1 MNHEY and CDR2 SVGEGT come from the germline V gene. Losses at the gene ends were 2 bases for V and 6 bases for J; bases not matched to a gene: 7. This CDR3 contains 15 residues. CDR3 sequence reads: CASSYRGTGTNGYTF. The CDR3 region has the DNA TGTGCCAGCAGTTACCGAGGGACAGGGACAAATGGCTACACCTTC.